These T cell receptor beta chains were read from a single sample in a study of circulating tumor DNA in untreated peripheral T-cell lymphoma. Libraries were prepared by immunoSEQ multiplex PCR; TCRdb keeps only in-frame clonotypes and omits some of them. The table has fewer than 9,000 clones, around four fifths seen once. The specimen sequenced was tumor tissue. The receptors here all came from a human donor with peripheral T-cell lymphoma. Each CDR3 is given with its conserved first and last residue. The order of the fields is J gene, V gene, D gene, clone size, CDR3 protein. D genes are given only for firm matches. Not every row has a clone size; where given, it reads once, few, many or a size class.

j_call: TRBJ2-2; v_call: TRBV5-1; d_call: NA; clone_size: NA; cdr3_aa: CASSLVEGRVGTGELFF
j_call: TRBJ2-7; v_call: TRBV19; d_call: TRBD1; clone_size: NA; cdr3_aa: CASSLGTGVSYEQYF
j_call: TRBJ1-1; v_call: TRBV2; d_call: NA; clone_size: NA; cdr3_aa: CASSLEGNTEAFF
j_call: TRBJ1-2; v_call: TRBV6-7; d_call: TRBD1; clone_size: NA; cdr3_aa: CASSDKQKGRDRGYTF
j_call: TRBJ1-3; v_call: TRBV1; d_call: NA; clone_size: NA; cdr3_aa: CASSQDRAGNTIYF
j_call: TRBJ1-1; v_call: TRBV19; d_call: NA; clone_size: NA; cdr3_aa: CASSMGRANTEAFF
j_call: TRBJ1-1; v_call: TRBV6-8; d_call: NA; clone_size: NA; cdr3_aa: CASTNPRTEAFF
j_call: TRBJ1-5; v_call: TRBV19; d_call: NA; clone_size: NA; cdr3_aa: CASSILGEGGNQPQHF
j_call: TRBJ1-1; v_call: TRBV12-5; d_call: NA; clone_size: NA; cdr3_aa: CASEAPQANTEAFF
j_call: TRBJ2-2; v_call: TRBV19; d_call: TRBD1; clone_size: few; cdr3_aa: CASSRRTGGTGELFF
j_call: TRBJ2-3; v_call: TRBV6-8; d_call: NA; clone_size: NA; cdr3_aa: CASSRLTDTQYF
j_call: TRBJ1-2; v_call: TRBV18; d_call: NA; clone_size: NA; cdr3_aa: CASSLEGRDYGYTF
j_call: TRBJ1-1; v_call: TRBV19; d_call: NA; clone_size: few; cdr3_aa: CASSIEGPSNTEAFF
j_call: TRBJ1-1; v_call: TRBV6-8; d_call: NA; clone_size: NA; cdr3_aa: CASSYGTDWMNTEAFF
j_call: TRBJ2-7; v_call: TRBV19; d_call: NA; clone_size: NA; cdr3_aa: CASSTRGEQYF
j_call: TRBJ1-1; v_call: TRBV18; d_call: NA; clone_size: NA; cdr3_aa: CASSPSRGLNTEAFF
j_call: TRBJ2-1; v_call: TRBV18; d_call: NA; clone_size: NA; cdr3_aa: CASSPSISSYNEQFF
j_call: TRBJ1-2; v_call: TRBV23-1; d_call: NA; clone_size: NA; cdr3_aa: CASSQDRQPNYGYTF
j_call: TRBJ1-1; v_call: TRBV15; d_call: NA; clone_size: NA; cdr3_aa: CATSRDRNLNTEAFF
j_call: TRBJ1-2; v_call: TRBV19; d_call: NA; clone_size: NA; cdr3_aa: CASSIGGGAANYGYTF
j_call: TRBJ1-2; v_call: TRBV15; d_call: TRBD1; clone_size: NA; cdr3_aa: CATSGKDRGDGYTF
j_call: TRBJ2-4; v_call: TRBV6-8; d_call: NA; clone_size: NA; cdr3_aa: CASSYSKSAKNIQYF
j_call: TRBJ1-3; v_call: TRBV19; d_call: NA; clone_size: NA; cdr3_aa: CASSTAYGNTIYF
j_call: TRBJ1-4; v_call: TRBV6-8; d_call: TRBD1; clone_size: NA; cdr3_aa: CASSPDRVVRELFF
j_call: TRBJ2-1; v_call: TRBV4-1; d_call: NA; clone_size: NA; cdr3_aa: CASSSGGFEQFF
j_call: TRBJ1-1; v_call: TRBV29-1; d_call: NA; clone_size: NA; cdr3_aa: CSVEWAGRNTEAFF
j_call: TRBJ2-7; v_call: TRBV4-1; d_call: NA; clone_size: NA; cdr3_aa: CASSHVAPSGGISYEQYF
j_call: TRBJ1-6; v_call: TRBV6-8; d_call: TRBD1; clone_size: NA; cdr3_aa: CASTPTGTGGAPLHF
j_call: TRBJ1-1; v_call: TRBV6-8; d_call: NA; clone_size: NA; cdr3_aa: CASRRTGIPMNTEAFF
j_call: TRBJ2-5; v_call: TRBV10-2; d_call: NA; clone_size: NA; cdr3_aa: CASSELQGKETQYF
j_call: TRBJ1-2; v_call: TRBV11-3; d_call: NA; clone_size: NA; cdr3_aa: CASSLDWSGRLNYGYTF
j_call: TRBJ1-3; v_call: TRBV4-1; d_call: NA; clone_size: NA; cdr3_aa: CASSQGFSLHSGNTIYF
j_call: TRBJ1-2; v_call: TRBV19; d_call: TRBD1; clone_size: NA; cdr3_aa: CASSLQTGGMDGYTF
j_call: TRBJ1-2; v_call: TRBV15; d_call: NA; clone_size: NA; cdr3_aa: CATSRDASESYGYTF
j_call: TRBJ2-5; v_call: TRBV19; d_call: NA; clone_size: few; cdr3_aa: CASRSPRGTQYF
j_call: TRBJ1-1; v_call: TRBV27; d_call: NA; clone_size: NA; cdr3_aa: CASSYSKSTEAFF
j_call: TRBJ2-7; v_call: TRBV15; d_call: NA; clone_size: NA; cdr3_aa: CATSRASTVHEQYF
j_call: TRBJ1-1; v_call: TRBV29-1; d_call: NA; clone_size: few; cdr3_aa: CSVEMTANTEAFF
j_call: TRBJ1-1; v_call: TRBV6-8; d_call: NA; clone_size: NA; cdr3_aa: CASSYWGANTEAFF
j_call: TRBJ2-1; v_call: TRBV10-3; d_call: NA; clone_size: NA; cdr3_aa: CAISESVYNEQFF
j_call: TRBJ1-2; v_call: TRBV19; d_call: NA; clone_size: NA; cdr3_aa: CASRSSDRRSYGYTF
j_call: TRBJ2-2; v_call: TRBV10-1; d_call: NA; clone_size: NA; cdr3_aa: CASRLLSGGELFF
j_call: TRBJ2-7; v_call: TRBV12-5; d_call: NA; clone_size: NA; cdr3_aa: CASGLGYEQYF
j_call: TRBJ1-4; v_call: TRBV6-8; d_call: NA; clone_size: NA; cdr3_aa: CASLLQPLATNEKLFF
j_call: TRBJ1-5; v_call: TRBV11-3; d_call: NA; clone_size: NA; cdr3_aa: CASSRGIGLVTQHF